The 21 T cell receptor beta chains presented below share a single source sample, sequenced in a study of blood T cell repertoires in COVID-19. Using immunoSEQ multiplex PCR, the repertoire was profiled, and TCRdb retains in-frame clones only, with some absent. The sample records around 300,000 clones, about 90% being singletons. Material: PBMCs or T cells enriched from blood (not recorded which). Every receptor here comes from a woman in her late teens or twenties with acute COVID-19.

The chain uses TRBV7-9 and TRBJ2-7; 9 bases map to TRBD1. The V segment lost 2 bases and the J segment 3 bases; nucleotides outside the gene matches: 8. Germline-derived CDR1 and CDR2 are SEHNR and FQNEAQ (reference sequence). The CDR3 covers 16 residues. CDR3 sequence (DNA): TGTGCCAGCAGCTTAATAGGGACAGGGAGGGTCTACGAGCAGTACTTC. Translated, it gives CASSLIGTGRVYEQYF.

The chain joins TRBV27 to TRBJ1-5; D is undetermined. The V end lost 6 bases, the J end lost 4 bases, and 19 bases lay between the germline ends. Germline loops: CDR1 MNHEY, CDR2 SMNVEV (reference sequence). The CDR3 has 16 residues. The CDR3 reads CASSRNRDTSNQPQHF. In nucleotides, the CDR3 is TGTGCCAGCAGCCGAAACAGAGACACCAGTAATCAGCCCCAGCATTTT.

V usage is TRBV24-1 and J usage is TRBJ2-5; 7 bases agree with TRBD1. The CDR3 is 14 residues long. V dropped 4 bases and J dropped 2; count of bases not matched to a gene: 3. CDR1 and CDR2 (germline): KGHDR, SFDVKD. The CDR3, as DNA: TGTGCCACCAGTGAAGGGGGCAGACAAGAGACCCAGTACTTC. It codes for CATSEGGRQETQYF.

This rearrangement joins TRBV6-2 or TRBV6-3 to TRBJ1-2; perhaps TRBD1 as D (6 bases). Germline CDR1 is MNHEY and CDR2 is SVGEGT. Trimming stripped 6 bases from V and 8 bases from J, with 13 bases between. The CDR3 consists of 12 residues. CDR3 in amino acids: CASSRDIRGYTF. The CDR3, as DNA: TGTGCCAGCAGCCGGGACATACGGGGCTACACCTTC.

The DNA of the CDR3 is TGTGCCTGGAGCCAGGGAACTGGGGCCAACGTCCTGACTTTC. As protein: CAWSQGTGANVLTF. The genes are TRBV30 and TRBJ2-6, with D tentatively TRBD1 (5 bases). Germline CDR1 and CDR2: GTSNPN and SVGIG (reference sequence). V was cut by 3 bases and J by 2 bases, with 8 bases left in between. This CDR3 comprises 14 residues.

The chain joins TRBV11-2 to TRBJ2-2, with TRBD1 matching over 11 bases. This CDR3 has 18 residues. V was pared by 3 bases and J by 4 bases, with 10 bases of the junction left unmatched. The germline CDR1 and CDR2 sequences are SGHAT and FQNNGV. The CDR3 DNA reads as TGTGCCAGCAGCTTTTTTTTTCTGGACAGGGGGCTCACCGGGGAGCTGTTTTTT. Translated: CASSFFFLDRGLTGELFF.

The V gene is TRBV2, the J gene TRBJ2-1, with D possibly matching TRBD2 (6 bases). Deletions cut 11 bases from V and 0 bases from J, with 14 bases between. This CDR3 has 14 residues. Germline values: CDR1 SNHLY, CDR2 FYNNEI. CDR3 in DNA: TGTGCCGCGGGAAGGTCAAGCTCCTACAATGAGCAGTTCTTC. It translates to CAAGRSSSYNEQFF. The full variable domain, its missing parts supplied by reference TRBV2 and TRBJ2-1, is EPEVTQTPSHQVTQMGQEVILRCVPISNHLYFYWYRQILGQKVEFLVSFYNNEISEKSEIFDDQFSVERPDGSNFTLKIRSTKLEDSAMYFCAAGRSSSYNEQFFGPGTRLTVL.

The count of this clone is one. The chain carries TRBV7-2 and TRBJ1-4, with TRBD1 identical over 7 bases. The CDR3 is 15 amino acids. In germline, CDR1 is SGHTA, CDR2 FQGNSA. J gave up 4 bases and V 5 bases, and 7 bases lay outside the gene matches. The CDR3 protein is CASSSRQGLNEKLFF. The CDR3 DNA is TGTGCCAGCAGCAGCCGACAGGGACTTAATGAAAAACTGTTTTTT. Using reference TRBV7-2 and TRBJ1-4 for the parts outside the CDR3, the full variable domain is GAGVSQSPSNKVTEKGKDVELRCDPISGHTALYWYRQSLGQGLEFLIYFQGNSAPDKSGLPSDRFSAERTGGSVSTLTIQRTQQEDSAVYLCASSSRQGLNEKLFFGSGTQLSVL.

The genes are TRBV7-9 and TRBJ2-5; 9 bases are a match to TRBD2. The CDR3 totals 18 residues. Germline loops: CDR1 SEHNR, CDR2 FQNEAQ (reference sequence). The V and J ends lost 5 bases and 3 bases, in that order; junction bases with no gene match: 16. The CDR3 DNA reads TGTGCCAGCAGCCCGCTGACTGGCAGCGGGAGGAGTGAAGAGACCCAGTACTTC. Its protein is CASSPLTGSGRSEETQYF. The full variable domain, completed using reference TRBV7-9 and TRBJ2-5, is DTGVSQNPRHKITKRGQNVTFRCDPISEHNRLYWYRQTLGQGPEFLTYFQNEAQLEKSRLLSDRFSAERPKGSFSTLEIQRTEQGDSAMYLCASSPLTGSGRSEETQYFGPGTRLLVL.

This chain links TRBV10-3 with TRBJ2-7; 12 nucleotides match TRBD2. The CDR3 spans 16 residues. Germline V CDR1 and CDR2: ENHRY, SYGVKD. J was trimmed by 3 bases and V by 0 bases; bases with no gene match: 3. CDR3 DNA: TGTGCCATCAGTGAGTCGACGACTAGCGGGAGCTACGAGCAGTACTTC. This codes for CAISESTTSGSYEQYF.

V usage is TRBV27 and J usage is TRBJ2-2; 10 bases are a match to TRBD2. Germline CDR1 reads MNHEY; CDR2 reads SMNVEV (reference sequence). The CDR3 is made up of 17 amino acids. Unmatched junction bases numbered 7, after V lost 3 bases and J lost 3 bases. CDR3 residues: CASSFQLAGSDTGELFF. For the CDR3, the DNA is TGTGCCAGCAGTTTCCAACTAGCGGGGTCGGACACCGGGGAGCTGTTTTTT.

The CDR3 coding sequence is TGTGCCAGCAGGGCCAGCGGCCTACATTTTAATGAGCAGTTCTTC. Translated: CASRASGLHFNEQFF. The J gene is TRBJ2-1, the V gene TRBV6-5; a possible D gene is TRBD2 (5 bases). The CDR3 is made up of 15 amino acids. Trimming removed 6 bases at V and 7 bases at J, with 19 bases between. Germline loops: CDR1 MNHEY, CDR2 SVGAGI.

The rearrangement uses TRBV10-3 and TRBJ1-1, with D hard to call. CDR3 length: 16 amino acids. Trimming pared 0 bases from V and 8 bases from J, leaving 19 bases between. The germline V gene has CDR1 ENHRY and CDR2 SYGVKD. The CDR3 is CAISESGPTLRVEAFF. In DNA form, the CDR3 reads TGTGCCATCAGTGAGTCGGGTCCGACTCTCAGAGTGGAAGCTTTCTTT.

The chain combines TRBV5-4 with TRBJ1-6; 10 bases align to TRBD1. Germline CDR1 SGHNT, CDR2 YYREEE (reference sequence). The CDR3 contains 15 residues. The V gene end was trimmed by 4 bases and the J gene end by 7 bases; junction bases not matched to a gene: 5. The CDR3 bases are TGTGCCAGCAGCCCGGGACAGGGGCCGAATTCACCCCTCCACTTT. It translates to CASSPGQGPNSPLHF.

Note on this clone: The sample has other DNA sequences that encode this CDR3 too. The gene calls are TRBV7-2 and TRBJ1-1; 7 bases align to TRBD1. This CDR3 has 14 residues. CDR1 and CDR2 from the germline V gene are SGHTA and FQGNSA. V was clipped by 2 bases and J by 1 base; unmatched bases: 1. CDR3 amino acids: CASSLQGGNTEAFF. CDR3 coding DNA: TGTGCCAGCAGCTTACAGGGGGGGAACACTGAAGCTTTCTTT.

This chain uses TRBV4-2 with TRBJ1-1; possibly TRBD1 for D (5 bases). The CDR3 is 14 residues long. V was shortened by 7 bases and J by 0 bases, with 12 bases between the two germline ends. Germline CDR1 and CDR2: LGHNA and YNFKEQ. For the CDR3, the DNA is TGTGCCAGCACCCCAGGGAATATGAACACTGAAGCTTTCTTT. Translating it yields CASTPGNMNTEAFF.

This chain connects TRBV7-8 to TRBJ2-7; D perhaps matches TRBD2 (5 bases). The CDR3 consists of 15 residues. Germline V gives CDR1 SGHVS, CDR2 FQNEAQ. V was clipped by 1 base and J by 0 bases, with 10 bases between them. For the CDR3, the DNA is TGTGCCAGCAGCTTAGTAAGCGGTGGCTCCTACGAGCAGTACTTC. Its protein is CASSLVSGGSYEQYF.

The rearrangement joins TRBV14 to TRBJ1-2; D is possibly TRBD1 (6 bases). Germline assignment: CDR1 SGHDN and CDR2 FVKESK. The V end lost 1 base, the J end lost 8 bases, and 20 bases lay between the germline ends. The CDR3 has 16 residues. CDR3 protein: CASSQARGGLIVGYTF. For the CDR3, the DNA is TGTGCCAGCAGCCAAGCACGCGGGGGCCTAATAGTGGGCTACACCTTC.

The chain uses TRBV15 and TRBJ2-1; 8 nucleotides match TRBD1. Looked up from germline, CDR1 is LNHNV and CDR2 is YYDKDF (reference sequence). This CDR3 has 19 residues. V trimming: 0 bases; J trimming: 2 bases; junction bases outside the gene matches: 12. The CDR3 nucleotides are TGTGCCACCAGCAGAGATCTTGACAGGGGAGTGGGGGCCTACAATGAGCAGTTCTTC. The encoded protein is CATSRDLDRGVGAYNEQFF.

The chain carries TRBV5-8 and TRBJ2-3; TRBD2 might be the D (5 bases). Germline CDR1 and CDR2: SGHTS and YDEGEE. The CDR3 sequence is 17 residues long. V shed 1 base and J shed 3 bases, with 18 bases lying between them. Here the CDR3 reads CASSLYSDLRGTDTQYF. The CDR3 nucleotides are TGTGCCAGCAGCTTGTATTCAGATTTAAGAGGGACAGATACGCAGTATTTT.

The genes are TRBV28 and TRBJ1-5, with D hard to call. Trimming removed 4 bases from V and 7 bases from J, with 17 bases in between. The germline V gene has CDR1 MDHEN and CDR2 SYDVKM. The CDR3 has 15 residues. The CDR3 DNA reads as TGTGCCAGCAGTTCCCTTACGGGTGGGTCCCAGCCCCAGCATTTT. Amino acids: CASSSLTGGSQPQHF. The full variable domain, in which reference TRBV28 and TRBJ1-5 provide the parts outside the CDR3, is DVKVTQSSRYLVKRTGEKVFLECVQDMDHENMFWYRQDPGLGLRLIYFSYDVKMKEKGDIPEGYSVSREKKERFSLILESASTNQTSMYLCASSSLTGGSQPQHFGDGTRLSIL.